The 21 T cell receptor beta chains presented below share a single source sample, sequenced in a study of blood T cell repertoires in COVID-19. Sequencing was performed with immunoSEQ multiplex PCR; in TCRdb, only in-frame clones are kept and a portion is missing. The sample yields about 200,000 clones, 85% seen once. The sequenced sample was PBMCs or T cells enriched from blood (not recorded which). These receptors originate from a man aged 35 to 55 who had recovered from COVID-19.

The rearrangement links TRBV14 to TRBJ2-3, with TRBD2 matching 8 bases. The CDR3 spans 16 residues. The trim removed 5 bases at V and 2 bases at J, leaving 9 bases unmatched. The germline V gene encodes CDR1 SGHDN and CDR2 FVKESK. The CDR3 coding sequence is TGTGCCAGCAGCTCAACCGGCGGGGGGTTCACAGATACGCAGTATTTT. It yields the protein CASSSTGGGFTDTQYF.

CDR3: CASSRPETYEQYF. Here the CDR3 DNA reads TGTGCCAGCTCTCGGCCGGAGACCTACGAGCAGTACTTC. This chain connects TRBV2 to TRBJ2-7, with D unresolved. The CDR3 runs to 13 residues. Per germline, CDR1 SNHLY and CDR2 FYNNEI. Deletions cut 8 bases from V and 2 bases from J, with 13 bases between.

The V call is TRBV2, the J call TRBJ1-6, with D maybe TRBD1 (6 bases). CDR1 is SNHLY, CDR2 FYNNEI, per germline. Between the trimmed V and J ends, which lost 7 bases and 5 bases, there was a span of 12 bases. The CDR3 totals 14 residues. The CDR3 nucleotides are TGTGCCAGCAAGTTCCAGGGGAATAATTCACCCCTCCACTTT. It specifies CASKFQGNNSPLHF.

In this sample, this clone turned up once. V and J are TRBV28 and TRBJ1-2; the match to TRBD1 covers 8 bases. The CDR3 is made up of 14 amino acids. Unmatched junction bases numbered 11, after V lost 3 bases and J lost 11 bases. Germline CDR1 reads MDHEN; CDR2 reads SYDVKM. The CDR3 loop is CASSFAGGATGYTF. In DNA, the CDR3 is TGTGCCAGCAGTTTCGCAGGGGGCGCGACGGGTTACACCTTC.

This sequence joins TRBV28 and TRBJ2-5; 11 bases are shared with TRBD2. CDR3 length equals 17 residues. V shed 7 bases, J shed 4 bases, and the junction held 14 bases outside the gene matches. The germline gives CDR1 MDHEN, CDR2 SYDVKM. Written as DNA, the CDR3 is TGTGCCAGCACCTCTCCAGGTGGGACTAGCGGAGGAGAGACCCAGTACTTC. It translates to CASTSPGGTSGGETQYF.

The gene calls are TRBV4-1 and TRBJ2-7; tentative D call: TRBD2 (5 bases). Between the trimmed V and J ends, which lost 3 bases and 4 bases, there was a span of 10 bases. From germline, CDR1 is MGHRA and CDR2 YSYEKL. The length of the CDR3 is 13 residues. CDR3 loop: CASSQEDVYEQYF. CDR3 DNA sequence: TGCGCCAGCAGCCAGGAGGACGTTTACGAGCAGTACTTC.

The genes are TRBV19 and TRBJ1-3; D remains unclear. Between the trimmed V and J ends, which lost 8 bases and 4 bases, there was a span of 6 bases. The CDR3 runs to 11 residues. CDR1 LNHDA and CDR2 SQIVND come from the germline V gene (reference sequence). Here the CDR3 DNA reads TGTGCCAGTTTCATGGGAAACACCATATATTTT. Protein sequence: CASFMGNTIYF.

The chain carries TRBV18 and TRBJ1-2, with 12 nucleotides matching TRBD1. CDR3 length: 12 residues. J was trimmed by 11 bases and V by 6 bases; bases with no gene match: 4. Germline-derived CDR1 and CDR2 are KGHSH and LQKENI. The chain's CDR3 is CASSGQGAYYTF. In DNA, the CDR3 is TGTGCCAGCTCGGGACAGGGGGCTTATTACACCTTC.

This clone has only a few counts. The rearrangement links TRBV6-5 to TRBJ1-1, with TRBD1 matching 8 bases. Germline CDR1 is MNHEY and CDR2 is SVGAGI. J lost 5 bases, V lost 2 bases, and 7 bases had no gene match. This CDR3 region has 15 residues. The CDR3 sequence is CASSYKQGARTEAFF. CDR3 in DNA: TGTGCCAGCAGTTACAAGCAGGGGGCAAGGACTGAAGCTTTCTTT.

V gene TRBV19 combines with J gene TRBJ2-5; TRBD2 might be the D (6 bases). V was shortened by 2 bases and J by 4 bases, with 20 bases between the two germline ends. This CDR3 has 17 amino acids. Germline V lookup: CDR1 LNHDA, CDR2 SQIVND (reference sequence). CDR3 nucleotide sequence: TGTGCCAGTAGTATACTTGGTCCGGGACTCGAGGGAGAGACCCAGTACTTC. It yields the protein CASSILGPGLEGETQYF.

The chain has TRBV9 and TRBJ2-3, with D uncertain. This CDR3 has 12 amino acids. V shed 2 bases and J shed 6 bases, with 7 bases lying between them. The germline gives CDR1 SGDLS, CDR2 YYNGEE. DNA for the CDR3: TGTGCCAGCAGCGTGGGCGAGGATACGCAGTATTTT. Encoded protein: CASSVGEDTQYF.

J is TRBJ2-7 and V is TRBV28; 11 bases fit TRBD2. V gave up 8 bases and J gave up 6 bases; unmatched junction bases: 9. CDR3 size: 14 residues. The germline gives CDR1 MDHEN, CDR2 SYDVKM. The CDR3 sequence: CASERLAGYGEQYF. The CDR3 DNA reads TGTGCCAGCGAAAGACTAGCGGGATATGGCGAGCAGTACTTC.

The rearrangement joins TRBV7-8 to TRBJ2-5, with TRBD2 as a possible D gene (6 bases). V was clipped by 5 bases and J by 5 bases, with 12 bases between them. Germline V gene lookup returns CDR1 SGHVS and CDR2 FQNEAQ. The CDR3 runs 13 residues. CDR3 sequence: CASSALRGETQYF. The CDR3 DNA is TGTGCCAGCAGCGCACTCCGGGGGGAGACCCAGTACTTC.

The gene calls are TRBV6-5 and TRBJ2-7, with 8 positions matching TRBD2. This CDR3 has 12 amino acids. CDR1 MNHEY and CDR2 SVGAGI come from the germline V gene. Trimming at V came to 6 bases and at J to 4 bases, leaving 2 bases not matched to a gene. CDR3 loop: CASRRGAYEQYF. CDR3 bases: TGTGCCAGCAGGCGGGGGGCTTACGAGCAGTACTTC.

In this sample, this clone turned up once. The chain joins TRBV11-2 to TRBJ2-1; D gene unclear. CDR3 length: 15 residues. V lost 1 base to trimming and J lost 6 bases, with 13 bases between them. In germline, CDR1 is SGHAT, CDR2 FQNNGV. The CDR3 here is CASSLGHVEPNEQFF. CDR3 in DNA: TGTGCCAGCAGCTTAGGCCACGTGGAGCCCAATGAGCAGTTCTTC.

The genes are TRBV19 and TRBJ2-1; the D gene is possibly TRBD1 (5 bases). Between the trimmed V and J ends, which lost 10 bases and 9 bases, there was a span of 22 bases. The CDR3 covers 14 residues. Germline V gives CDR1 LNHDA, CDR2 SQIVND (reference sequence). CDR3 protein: CATNEAAGHREQFF. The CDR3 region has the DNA TGTGCCACGAACGAGGCGGCAGGGCATCGTGAGCAGTTCTTC.

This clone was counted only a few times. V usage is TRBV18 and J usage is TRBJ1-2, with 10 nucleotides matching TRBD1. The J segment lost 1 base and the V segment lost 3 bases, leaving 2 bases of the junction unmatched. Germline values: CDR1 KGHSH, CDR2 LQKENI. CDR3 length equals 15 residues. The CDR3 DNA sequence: TGTGCCAGCTCACCCGGGACAGGGGTTAACTATGGCTACACCTTC. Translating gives CASSPGTGVNYGYTF.

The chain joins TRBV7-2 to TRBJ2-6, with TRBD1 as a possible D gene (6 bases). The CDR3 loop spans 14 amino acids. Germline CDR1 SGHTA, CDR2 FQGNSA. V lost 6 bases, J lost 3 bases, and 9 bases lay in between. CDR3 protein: CASSRGYGANVLTF. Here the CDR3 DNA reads TGTGCCAGCAGTAGGGGGTATGGGGCCAACGTCCTGACTTTC.

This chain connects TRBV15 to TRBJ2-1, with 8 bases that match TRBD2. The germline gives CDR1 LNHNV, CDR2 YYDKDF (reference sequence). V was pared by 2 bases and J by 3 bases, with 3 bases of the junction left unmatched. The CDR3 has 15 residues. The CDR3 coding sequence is TGTGCCACCAGCAGACGGCTAGCGGGCTACAATGAGCAGTTCTTC. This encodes CATSRRLAGYNEQFF.

The CDR3 DNA reads as TGTGCCAGTAGTATAGTATCGTCGCACTTCAGGGAGACCCAGTACTTC. Translation gives CASSIVSSHFRETQYF. V is TRBV19 and J is TRBJ2-5; no firm D call. The V gene's germline CDR1 is LNHDA and CDR2 SQIVND (reference sequence). This CDR3 is 16 amino acids long. V was cut by 1 base and J by 5 bases, with 17 bases left in between.

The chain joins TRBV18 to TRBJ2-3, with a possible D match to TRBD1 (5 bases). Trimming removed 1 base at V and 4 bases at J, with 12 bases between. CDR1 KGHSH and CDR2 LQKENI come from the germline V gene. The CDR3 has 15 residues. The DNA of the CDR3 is TGTGCCAGCTCACCACGGCAGGGCCTCCCAGATACGCAGTATTTT. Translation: CASSPRQGLPDTQYF.